One and the same sample provided the 15 T cell receptor beta chains below, sequenced in a study of T cells in tuberculosis. Cells were sorted from thawed PBMC rested overnight and stained with GMM-loaded CD1B tetramer, viability dye and anti-CD3. The CD1B tetramers carried C32 glucose monomycolate purified from Rhodococcus equi. Generated by immunoSEQ multiplex PCR, the TCRdb table keeps only in-frame clones and is missing some. The table shows roughly 60,000 clones, with about four fifths occurring only once. Sequenced input: CD1b-GMM tetramer-negative cells sorted from PBMCs. The receptors come from an adult woman with latent tuberculosis.

As for this clone: Other DNA sequences within the sample encode an identical CDR3. The chain recombines TRBV28 with TRBJ1-5; D remains ambiguous. The CDR3 runs 13 residues. Per germline, CDR1 MDHEN and CDR2 SYDVKM. Trimming removed 3 bases from V and 1 base from J, with 4 bases in between. The CDR3 reads CASSLESNQPQHF. The CDR3, as DNA: TGTGCCAGCAGTTTGGAGAGCAATCAGCCCCAGCATTTT.

The chain employs TRBV28 and TRBJ2-2; no reliable D call. The V gene's germline CDR1 is MDHEN and CDR2 SYDVKM. The CDR3 loop spans 15 amino acids. The V end lost 5 bases, the J end lost 3 bases, and 13 bases lay between the germline ends. CDR3 coding DNA: TGTGCCAGCAGTCGTGAGGCTGCCCACACCGGGGAGCTGTTTTTT. Amino acid sequence: CASSREAAHTGELFF.

The chain recombines TRBV11-2 with TRBJ1-1, with 11 bases lining up with TRBD1. Germline V gene data show CDR1 as SGHAT and CDR2 as FQNNGV. V shed 5 bases, J shed 4 bases, and the junction held 18 bases outside the gene matches. This CDR3 has 19 amino acids. This CDR3 is CASSHWTGGGGRQGTEAFF. CDR3 nucleotide sequence: TGTGCCAGCAGCCATTGGACAGGGGGCGGGGGTCGCCAGGGCACTGAAGCTTTCTTT.

The chain links TRBV11-2 to TRBJ2-2; TRBD2 aligns across 16 bases. Germline-derived CDR1 and CDR2 are SGHAT and FQNNGV. The ends lost 1 base at V and 3 bases at J; junction bases unmatched: 5. The CDR3 runs to 19 residues. CDR3 coding DNA: TGTGCCAGCAGCTTAGTCCCGGGACTAGCGGGAGGGCACACCGGGGAGCTGTTTTTT. Translation gives CASSLVPGLAGGHTGELFF.

This chain links TRBV6-6 with TRBJ1-5; no reliable D call. The CDR3 contains 15 residues. From germline, CDR1 is MNHNY and CDR2 SVGAGI (reference sequence). V was trimmed by 7 bases and J by 1 base, leaving 14 bases between them. CDR3 residues: CASTKQTWSNQPQHF. CDR3 coding DNA: TGTGCCAGCACCAAACAGACGTGGAGCAATCAGCCCCAGCATTTT.

The chain carries TRBV5-4 and TRBJ1-2, with 11 bases lining up with TRBD1. This CDR3 has 15 amino acids. The V segment lost 2 bases and the J segment 6 bases; nucleotides outside the gene matches: 6. Germline V lookup: CDR1 SGHNT, CDR2 YYREEE (reference sequence). Here the CDR3 reads CASSFRGQGANGYTF. The CDR3 DNA reads as TGTGCCAGCAGCTTTCGAGGACAGGGGGCAAATGGCTACACCTTC.

The V and J genes are TRBV6-1 and TRBJ2-2, with D possibly TRBD1 on 6 matching bases. In germline, CDR1 is MNHNS, CDR2 SASEGT. CDR3 length: 16 amino acids. Trimming removed 4 bases from V and 0 bases from J, with 12 bases in between. The DNA of the CDR3 is TGTGCCAGCAGTGCCCAACAGGGATCGAACACCGGGGAGCTGTTTTTT. Residues: CASSAQQGSNTGELFF.

In DNA form, the CDR3 reads TGCGCCAGCAGCTCGGGCCGGGACTACCAAGAGACCCAGTACTTC. It translates to CASSSGRDYQETQYF. This chain joins TRBV5-1 and TRBJ2-5, with TRBD2 as a possible D gene (6 bases). CDR1 SGHRS and CDR2 YFSETQ come from the germline V gene. CDR3 length equals 15 residues. The V end lost 3 bases, the J end lost 0 bases, and 12 bases lay between the germline ends. Complete variable domain (other parts from reference TRBV5-1 and TRBJ2-5): KAGVTQTPRYLIKTRGQQVTLSCSPISGHRSVSWYQQTPGQGLQFLFEYFSETQRNKGNFPGRFSGRQFSNSRSEMNVSTLELGDSALYLCASSSGRDYQETQYFGPGTRLLVL.

The rearrangement joins TRBV5-4 to TRBJ2-3; 9 nucleotides align to TRBD2. Germline lookup yields CDR1 SGHNT and CDR2 YYREEE (reference sequence). V was clipped by 2 bases and J by 1 base; unmatched bases: 5. This CDR3 comprises 16 residues. The CDR3 sequence is CASSFAGGRGTDTQYF. DNA of the CDR3: TGTGCCAGCAGCTTTGCGGGAGGGAGGGGCACAGATACGCAGTATTTT.

This rearrangement joins TRBV5-4 to TRBJ2-1, with 13 bases fitting TRBD2. The germline CDR1 and CDR2 sequences are SGHNT and YYREEE (reference sequence). The CDR3 covers 16 residues. The junction had 7 bases not matched to a gene; V was cut back by 3 bases and J by 7 bases. The CDR3 region has the DNA TGTGCCAGCAGCTCCAGGGGACTAGCGGGGTATAATGAGCAGTTCTTC. It specifies CASSSRGLAGYNEQFF.

The chain employs TRBV28 and TRBJ2-2; 10 bases align to TRBD1. Germline V gene data show CDR1 as MDHEN and CDR2 as SYDVKM. With V trimmed by 4 bases and J by 4 bases, 6 bases remained unmatched. The CDR3 has 16 residues. The CDR3 sequence: CASSSSGQGTTGELFF. The CDR3 coding sequence is TGTGCCAGCAGTTCCTCGGGACAGGGGACCACCGGGGAGCTGTTTTTT.

The chain employs TRBV18 and TRBJ2-6; tentatively, D is TRBD2 (6 bases). The CDR3 is 12 residues long. V lost 2 bases to trimming and J lost 13 bases, with 9 bases between them. The germline V gene has CDR1 KGHSH and CDR2 LQKENI. The CDR3, as DNA: TGTGCCAGCTCACCAGGGGAGGCGGTCCTGACTTTC. Its protein is CASSPGEAVLTF.

The CDR3 here is CASSPGADYGYTF. CDR3 coding DNA: TGTGCCAGCTCACCAGGGGCAGACTATGGCTACACCTTC. V is TRBV18 and J is TRBJ1-2; D is possibly TRBD1 (5 bases). This CDR3 spans 13 amino acids. The germline V and J ends were trimmed by 2 bases and 3 bases, with 7 bases remaining between them. Per germline, CDR1 KGHSH and CDR2 LQKENI.

The J gene is TRBJ2-1, the V gene TRBV5-1; TRBD2 is a possible D gene (5 bases). V was pared by 0 bases and J by 7 bases, with 11 bases between. The CDR3 is 14 amino acids. Germline V gene sequence: CDR1 SGHRS, CDR2 YFSETQ. Here the CDR3 DNA reads TGCGCCAGCAGCTTGGGGGGAGTTAGGAATGAGCAGTTCTTC. Amino acid sequence: CASSLGGVRNEQFF.

The chain employs TRBV4-2 and TRBJ2-2, with 8 bases that match TRBD2. V gave up 0 bases and J gave up 5 bases; unmatched junction bases: 5. Germline V gene data show CDR1 as LGHNA and CDR2 as YNFKEQ. There are 16 residues in the CDR3. The CDR3 bases are TGTGCCAGCAGCCAAGATCGGCGGGGGGAGACCGGGGAGCTGTTTTTT. Protein sequence: CASSQDRRGETGELFF.